This T cell receptor beta chain was documented in a study of blood T cell repertoires in COVID-19. Study-level information: Samples of COVID-19 (acute and convalescent) were obtained from the United States, Italy and Spain. The analysed material was cDNA or gDNA that came from T cells, B-cell-depleted T cells, or PBMCs.

Source study methods: Amplification with reference gene primers provided the estimates of nucleated cell counts. TCRdb's copy holds only in-frame clones and misses some; the assay was immunoSEQ multiplex PCR. V, J and clone size are taken as reported in that table, and D and trimming were inferred from the DNA itself. The table records around 270,000 clones, roughly 91% of them present only once. V gave up 2 bases and J gave up 1 base; unmatched junction bases: 3. The CDR3 extends over 16 amino acids. The germline V gene has CDR1 SGHTA and CDR2 FQGTGA. To note about this clone: Other DNA sequences in the sample encode the same CDR3.

The sample consisted of peripheral blood. V is TRBV7-3 and J is TRBJ2-2; 8 nucleotides agree with TRBD1. This TCR derives from a man younger than 45 with acute or convalescent COVID-19. CDR3 loop: CASSLGGQGNTGELFF. CDR3 DNA sequence: TGTGCCAGCAGCTTAGGAGGACAGGGGAACACCGGGGAGCTGTTTTTT.